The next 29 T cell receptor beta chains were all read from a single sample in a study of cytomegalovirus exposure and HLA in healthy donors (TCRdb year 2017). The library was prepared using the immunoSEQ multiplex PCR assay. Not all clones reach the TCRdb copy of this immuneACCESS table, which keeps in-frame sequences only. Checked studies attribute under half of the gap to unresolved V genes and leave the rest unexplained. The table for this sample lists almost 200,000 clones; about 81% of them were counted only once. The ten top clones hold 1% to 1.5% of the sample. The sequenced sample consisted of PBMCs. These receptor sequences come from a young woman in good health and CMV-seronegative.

In DNA, the CDR3 is TGCGCCAGCAGTCGCTCCCCTACTAGCGGGAAGGGCACCGGGGAGCTGTTTTTT. It specifies CASSRSPTSGKGTGELFF. The chain uses TRBV23-1 and TRBJ2-2; 10 bases line up with TRBD2. TRBV23-1 is treated as an ORF (open reading frame) with a function not yet certain. The CDR3 is 18 amino acids. Losses at the gene ends were 4 bases for V and 4 bases for J; bases not matched to a gene: 12.

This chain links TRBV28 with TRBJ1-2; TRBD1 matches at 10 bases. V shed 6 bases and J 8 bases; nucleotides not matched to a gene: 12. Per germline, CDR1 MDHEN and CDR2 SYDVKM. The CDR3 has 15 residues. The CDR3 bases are TGTGCCAGCAGCCGTCCCGGGACAGGGGATCGAGGCTACACCTTC. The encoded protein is CASSRPGTGDRGYTF.

CDR3 bases: TGCGCCAGCAGCCAAGGGGAAGGGGCGCGCGGGGAGCTGTTTTTT. Translating gives CASSQGEGARGELFF. This chain links TRBV4-1 with TRBJ2-2; TRBD1 is a possible D gene (5 bases). CDR1 and CDR2 (germline): MGHRA, YSYEKL. The CDR3 spans 15 residues. The V end lost 1 base, the J end lost 7 bases, and 13 bases lay between the germline ends.

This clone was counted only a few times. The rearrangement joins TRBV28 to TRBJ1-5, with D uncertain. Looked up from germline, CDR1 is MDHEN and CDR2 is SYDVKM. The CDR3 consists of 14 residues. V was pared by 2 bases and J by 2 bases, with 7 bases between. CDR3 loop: CASSLDNRNQPQHF. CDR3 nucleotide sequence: TGTGCCAGCAGTTTAGACAATCGCAATCAGCCCCAGCATTTT. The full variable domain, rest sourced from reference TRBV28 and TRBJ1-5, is DVKVTQSSRYLVKRTGEKVFLECVQDMDHENMFWYRQDPGLGLRLIYFSYDVKMKEKGDIPEGYSVSREKKERFSLILESASTNQTSMYLCASSLDNRNQPQHFGDGTRLSIL.

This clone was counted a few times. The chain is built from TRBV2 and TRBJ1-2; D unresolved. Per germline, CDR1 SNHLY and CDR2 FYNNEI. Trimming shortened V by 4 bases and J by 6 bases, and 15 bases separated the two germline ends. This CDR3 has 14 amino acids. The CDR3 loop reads CASSGARGGNGYTF. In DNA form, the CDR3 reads TGTGCCAGCAGTGGGGCGCGGGGAGGGAATGGCTACACCTTC.

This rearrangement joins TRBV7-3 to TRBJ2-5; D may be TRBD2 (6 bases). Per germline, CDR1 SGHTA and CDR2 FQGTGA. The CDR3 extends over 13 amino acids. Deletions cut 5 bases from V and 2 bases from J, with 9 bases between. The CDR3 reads CASSRLVQETQYF. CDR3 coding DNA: TGTGCCAGCAGCCGACTAGTACAAGAGACCCAGTACTTC.

The CDR3 DNA is TGTGCCAGCAGGCGGGACAGGGTGGGTACCTACGAGCAGTACTTC. Translating it yields CASRRDRVGTYEQYF. This rearrangement joins TRBV6-5 to TRBJ2-7; 9 bases map to TRBD1. The CDR3 has 15 residues. Germline V lookup: CDR1 MNHEY, CDR2 SVGAGI. J was trimmed by 2 bases and V by 6 bases; bases with no gene match: 8.

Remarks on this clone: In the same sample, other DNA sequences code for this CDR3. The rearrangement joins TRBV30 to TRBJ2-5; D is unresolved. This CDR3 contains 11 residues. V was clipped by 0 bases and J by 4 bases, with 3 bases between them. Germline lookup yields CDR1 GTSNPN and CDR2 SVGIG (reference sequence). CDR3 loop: CAWSVLETQYF. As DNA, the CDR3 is TGTGCCTGGAGTGTACTAGAGACCCAGTACTTC.

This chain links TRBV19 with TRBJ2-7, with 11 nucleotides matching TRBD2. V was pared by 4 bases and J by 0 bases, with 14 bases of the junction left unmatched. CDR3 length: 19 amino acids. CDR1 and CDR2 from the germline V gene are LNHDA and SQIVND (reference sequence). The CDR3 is CASSTTRPGLAVPSYEQYF. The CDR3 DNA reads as TGTGCCAGTAGTACCACCCGTCCGGGACTAGCGGTTCCCTCCTACGAGCAGTACTTC.

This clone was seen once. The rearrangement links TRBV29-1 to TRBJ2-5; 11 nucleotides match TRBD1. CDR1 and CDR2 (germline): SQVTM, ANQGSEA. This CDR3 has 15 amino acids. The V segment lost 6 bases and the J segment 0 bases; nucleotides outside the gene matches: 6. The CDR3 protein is CSVKGTGGYQETQYF. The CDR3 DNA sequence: TGCAGCGTCAAGGGGACAGGGGGGTACCAAGAGACCCAGTACTTC. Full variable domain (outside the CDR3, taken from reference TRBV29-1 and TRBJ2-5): SAVISQKPSRDICQRGTSLTIQCQVDSQVTMMFWYRQQPGQSLTLIATANQGSEATYESGFVIDKFPISRPNLTFSTLTVSNMSPEDSSIYLCSVKGTGGYQETQYFGPGTRLLVL.

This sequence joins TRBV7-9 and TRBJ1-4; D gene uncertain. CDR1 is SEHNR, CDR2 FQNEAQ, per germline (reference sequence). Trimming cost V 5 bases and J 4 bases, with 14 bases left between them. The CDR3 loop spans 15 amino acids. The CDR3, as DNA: TGTGCCAGCAGCGTTGGAGGCAGTAGTAATGAAAAACTGTTTTTT. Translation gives CASSVGGSSNEKLFF.

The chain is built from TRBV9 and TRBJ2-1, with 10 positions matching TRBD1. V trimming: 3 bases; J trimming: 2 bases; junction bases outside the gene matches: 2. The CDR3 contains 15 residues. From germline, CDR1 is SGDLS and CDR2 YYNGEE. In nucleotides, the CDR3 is TGTGCCAGCAGCGGGGACAGGGGCGCCTACAATGAGCAGTTCTTC. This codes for CASSGDRGAYNEQFF.

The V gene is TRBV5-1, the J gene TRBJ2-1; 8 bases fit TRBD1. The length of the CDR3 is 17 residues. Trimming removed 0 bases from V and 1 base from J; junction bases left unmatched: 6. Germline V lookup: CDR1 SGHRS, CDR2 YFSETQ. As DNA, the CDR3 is TGCGCCAGCAGCTTGGTGTCAGGGGGCGAATCCTACAATGAGCAGTTCTTC. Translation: CASSLVSGGESYNEQFF.

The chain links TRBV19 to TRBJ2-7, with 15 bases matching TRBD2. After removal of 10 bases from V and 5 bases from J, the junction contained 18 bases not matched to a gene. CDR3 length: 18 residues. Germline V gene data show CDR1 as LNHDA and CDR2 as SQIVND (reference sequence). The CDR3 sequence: CATEPTGLAGGLRDEQYF. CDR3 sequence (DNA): TGTGCCACCGAGCCAACGGGACTAGCGGGAGGATTACGGGACGAGCAGTACTTC.

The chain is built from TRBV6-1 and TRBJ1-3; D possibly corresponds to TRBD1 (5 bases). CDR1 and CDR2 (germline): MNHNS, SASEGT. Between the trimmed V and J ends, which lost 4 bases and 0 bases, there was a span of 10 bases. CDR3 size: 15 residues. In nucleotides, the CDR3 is TGTGCCAGCAGTGCTCAGGGAACCTCTGGAAACACCATATATTTT. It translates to CASSAQGTSGNTIYF.

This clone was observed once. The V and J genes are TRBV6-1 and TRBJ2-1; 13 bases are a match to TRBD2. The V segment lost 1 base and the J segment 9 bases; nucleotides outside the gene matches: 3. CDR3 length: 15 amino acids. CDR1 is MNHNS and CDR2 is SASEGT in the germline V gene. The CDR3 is CASSEGTSGSSEQFF. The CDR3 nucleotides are TGTGCCAGCAGTGAAGGGACTAGCGGGAGTAGTGAGCAGTTCTTC.

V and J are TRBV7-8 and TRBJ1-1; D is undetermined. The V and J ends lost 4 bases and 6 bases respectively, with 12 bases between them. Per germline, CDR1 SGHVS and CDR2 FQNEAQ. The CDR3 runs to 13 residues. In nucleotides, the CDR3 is TGTGCCAGCAGCTCGAGCGGAGTCCCTGAAGCTTTCTTT. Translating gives CASSSSGVPEAFF. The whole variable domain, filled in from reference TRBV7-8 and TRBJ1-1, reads GAGVSQSPRYKVAKRGQDVALRCDPISGHVSLFWYQQALGQGPEFLTYFQNEAQLDKSGLPSDRFFAERPEGSVSTLKIQRTQQEDSAVYLCASSSSGVPEAFFGQGTRLTVV.

CDR3 coding DNA: TGTGCCAGCAGCCCCCGGACAGTTTGGGGACATGGCTACACCTTC. Amino acid sequence: CASSPRTVWGHGYTF. This chain connects TRBV11-2 to TRBJ1-2, with a possible D match to TRBD1 (6 bases). There are 15 residues in the CDR3. Trimming took off 5 bases at V and 6 bases at J, with 19 bases between the two ends. CDR1 SGHAT and CDR2 FQNNGV come from the germline V gene.

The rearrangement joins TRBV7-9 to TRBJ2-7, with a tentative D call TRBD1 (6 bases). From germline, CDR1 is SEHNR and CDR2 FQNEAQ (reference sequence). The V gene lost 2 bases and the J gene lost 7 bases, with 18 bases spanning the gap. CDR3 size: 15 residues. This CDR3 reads CASSLSGAMWGEQYF. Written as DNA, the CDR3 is TGTGCCAGCAGCTTATCAGGGGCAATGTGGGGAGAGCAGTACTTC. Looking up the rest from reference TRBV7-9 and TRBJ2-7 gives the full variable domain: DTGVSQNPRHKITKRGQNVTFRCDPISEHNRLYWYRQTLGQGPEFLTYFQNEAQLEKSRLLSDRFSAERPKGSFSTLEIQRTEQGDSAMYLCASSLSGAMWGEQYFGPGTRLTVT.

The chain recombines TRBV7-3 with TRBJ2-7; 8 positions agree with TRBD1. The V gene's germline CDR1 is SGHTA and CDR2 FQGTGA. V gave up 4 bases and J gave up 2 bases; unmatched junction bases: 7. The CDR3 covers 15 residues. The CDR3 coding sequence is TGTGCCAGCAGCTCGACAGGGGCGAGACCCTACGAGCAGTACTTC. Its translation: CASSSTGARPYEQYF.

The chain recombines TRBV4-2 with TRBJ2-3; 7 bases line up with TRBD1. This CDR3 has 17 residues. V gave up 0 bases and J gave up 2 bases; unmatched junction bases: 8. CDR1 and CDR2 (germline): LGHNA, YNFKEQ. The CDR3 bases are TGTGCCAGCAGCCAAGATAAGGGACAGCGACTCACAGATACGCAGTATTTT. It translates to CASSQDKGQRLTDTQYF.

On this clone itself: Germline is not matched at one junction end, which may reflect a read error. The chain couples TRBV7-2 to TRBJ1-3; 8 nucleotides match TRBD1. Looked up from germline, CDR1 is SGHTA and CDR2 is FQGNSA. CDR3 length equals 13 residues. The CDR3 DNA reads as TGTGCCATCAGCAGGGGGCCCGGAAACACCATATATTTT. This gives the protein CAISRGPGNTIYF.

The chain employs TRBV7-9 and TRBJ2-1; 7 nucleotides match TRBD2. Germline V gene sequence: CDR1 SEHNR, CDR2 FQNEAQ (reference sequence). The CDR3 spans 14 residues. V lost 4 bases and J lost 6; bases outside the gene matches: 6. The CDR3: CASSSPTSFNEQFF. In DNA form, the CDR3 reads TGTGCCAGCAGCTCACCGACTAGCTTCAATGAGCAGTTCTTC.

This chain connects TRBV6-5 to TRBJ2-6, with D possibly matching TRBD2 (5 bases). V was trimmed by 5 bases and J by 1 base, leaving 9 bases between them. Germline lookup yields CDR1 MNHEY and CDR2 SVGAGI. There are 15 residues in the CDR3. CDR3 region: CASSVDSSGANVLTF. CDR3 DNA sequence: TGTGCCAGCAGTGTGGACTCTTCTGGGGCCAACGTCCTGACTTTC.

CDR3 protein: CASKQGTGNTIYF. The CDR3 nucleotides are TGTGCCAGCAAGCAGGGGACTGGAAACACCATATATTTT. The chain carries TRBV27 and TRBJ1-3; D possibly corresponds to TRBD1 (6 bases). The V gene lost 7 bases and the J gene lost 2 bases, with 9 bases spanning the gap. Germline V gene sequence: CDR1 MNHEY, CDR2 SMNVEV (reference sequence). The CDR3 spans 13 residues.

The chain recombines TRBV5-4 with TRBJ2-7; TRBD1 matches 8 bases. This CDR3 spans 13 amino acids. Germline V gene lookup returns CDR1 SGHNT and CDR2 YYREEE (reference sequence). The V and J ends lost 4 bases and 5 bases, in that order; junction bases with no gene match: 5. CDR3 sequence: CASSTDRENEQYF. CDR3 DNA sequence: TGTGCCAGCAGCACGGACAGGGAAAACGAGCAGTACTTC.

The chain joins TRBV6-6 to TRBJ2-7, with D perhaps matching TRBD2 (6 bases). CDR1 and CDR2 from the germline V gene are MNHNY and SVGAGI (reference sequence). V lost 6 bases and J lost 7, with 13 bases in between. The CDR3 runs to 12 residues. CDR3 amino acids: CASSGGKTEQYF. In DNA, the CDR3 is TGTGCCAGCAGCGGGGGTAAGACGGAGCAGTACTTC.

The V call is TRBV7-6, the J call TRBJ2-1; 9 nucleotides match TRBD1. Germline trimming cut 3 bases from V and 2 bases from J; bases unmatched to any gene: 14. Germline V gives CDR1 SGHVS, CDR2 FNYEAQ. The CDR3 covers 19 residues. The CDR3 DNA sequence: TGTGCCAGCAGCTTCTCCGGGACAGGGACACGCCGCGCCTACAATGAGCAGTTCTTC. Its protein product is CASSFSGTGTRRAYNEQFF.

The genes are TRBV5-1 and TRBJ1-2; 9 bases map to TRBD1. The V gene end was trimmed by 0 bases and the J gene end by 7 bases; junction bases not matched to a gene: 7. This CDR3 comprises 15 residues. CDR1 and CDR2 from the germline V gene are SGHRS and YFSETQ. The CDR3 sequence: CASSLEGTGLGGYTF. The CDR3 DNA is TGCGCCAGCAGCTTGGAAGGGACAGGGTTAGGTGGCTACACCTTC.